A single T cell receptor beta chain is shown here with its context. Its matching antigen is unknown. Naive CD8 cells were CD45RO-negative, positively selected for CCR7, excluding terminally differentiated effector memory CD45RA+ cells. The data stem from a study of shared clonotypes between healthy human individuals. Background on the study: Two women and a few men aged 18 to 49 served as donors.

Germline assignment: CDR1 LNHDA and CDR2 SQIVND (reference sequence). The CDR3 is 15 residues long. The V end lost 6 bases, the J end lost 0 bases, and 12 bases lay between the germline ends. The study's findings and limits: The sampled material consisted only of blood, and tissue repertoires are likely to differ. Non-shared clonotypes were found to have lower generation probabilities than the clonotypes that were shared by all four of the sorted-subset donors.

Profiled with immunoSEQ multiplex PCR; TCRdb holds only in-frame clones, not every one. There are 1.5 million to 2.5 million clones in the sample; about 95% occur only once, and around 1.2% lies in the top ten. The TCR comes from a man between 18 and 35 years old in good health. V is TRBV19 and J is TRBJ2-1; D is unresolved. The sample consisted of naive CD8+ T cells sorted from blood. In DNA form, the CDR3 reads TGTGCCAGTAGCGTCAGTCCCGCCTCCTACAATGAGCAGTTCTTC. It is translated as CASSVSPASYNEQFF.